The TCR beta chain under discussion was sequenced for a study of cytotoxic CD8 clonotypes in ibrutinib-treated CLL. Study overall: Outcomes included around 25 partial and 2 complete responses; after median roughly six years, 14 stayed remitted and about twelve progressed.

The assay was immunoSEQ multiplex PCR, and TCRdb's table has in-frame clones only and misses some. Here the sample spans under 200,000 clones, over 65% being singletons. Study-wide results and caveats: At ibrutinib response, clonality increased, and at progression it declined back toward baseline. Clonality (at baseline) was higher than in age-matched healthy donors and tracked circulating CD8+ T-cell counts.

Per germline, CDR1 MNHNS and CDR2 SASEGT. The CDR3 has 11 residues. Trimming pared 7 bases from V and 14 bases from J, leaving 16 bases between. Concerning this clone itself: The antigen is unknown.

J is TRBJ2-3 and V is TRBV6-1, with D possibly matching TRBD2 (5 bases). The clonotype comes from a human donor with chronic lymphocytic leukemia. Sample: PBMCs, taken after 12 months of ibrutinib treatment. The CDR3 loop reads CASNEGLATYF. CDR3 DNA sequence: TGTGCCAGCAACGAAGGGCTAGCCACGTATTTT.